The 22 T cell receptor beta chains reported below all come from one sample, sequenced in a study of OX40 agonist ivuxolimab in advanced cancers. TCRdb keeps only in-frame clones here, not all; method: immunoSEQ multiplex PCR. The profile shows some 70,000 clones, approximately 90% of them singletons. The source was CD4+ or CD8+ T cells sorted from blood, collected in a trial of the OX40 agonist ivuxolimab. All receptors derive from an adult with an advanced solid tumor such as melanoma, head and neck, liver or kidney cancer.

V gene TRBV7-8 combines with J gene TRBJ2-7; 8 bases are a match to TRBD2. The CDR3 runs 15 residues. The J segment lost 4 bases and the V segment lost 5 bases, leaving 10 bases of the junction unmatched. In germline, CDR1 is SGHVS, CDR2 FQNEAQ. This CDR3 reads CASSRIAGFQYEQYF. CDR3 DNA: TGTGCCAGCAGCCGAATAGCGGGATTCCAGTACGAGCAGTACTTC.

The J gene is TRBJ2-3, the V gene TRBV2; D is uncertain. The ends were cut back, 7 bases at V and 5 bases at J, with 16 bases in the middle. This CDR3 is built from 14 residues. Germline CDR1 and CDR2: SNHLY and FYNNEI. The CDR3 DNA reads TGTGCCAGCACTAGTCAAGGGTTTGGAGATACGCAGTATTTT. The encoded protein is CASTSQGFGDTQYF.

The chain recombines TRBV6-6 with TRBJ2-7; 14 bases map to TRBD2. The trim removed 6 bases at V and 5 bases at J, leaving 6 bases unmatched. The CDR3 sequence is 15 residues long. The germline CDR1 and CDR2 sequences are MNHNY and SVGAGI (reference sequence). The CDR3 DNA follows: TGTGCCAGCAGCACGCCGGGACTAGCGGGGGACGAGCAGTACTTC. It translates to CASSTPGLAGDEQYF.

The chain links TRBV6-1 to TRBJ2-5; D possibly corresponds to TRBD2 (7 bases). Germline CDR1 and CDR2: MNHNS and SASEGT. The CDR3 is 15 amino acids. V was shortened by 6 bases and J by 5 bases, with 19 bases between the two germline ends. The CDR3 is CASREGRGLTETQYF. The CDR3, as DNA: TGTGCCAGCAGAGAGGGGAGGGGGTTGACGGAGACCCAGTACTTC.

This rearrangement joins TRBV1 to TRBJ2-7. TRBV1 is recorded as a pseudogene. The CDR3 contains 16 residues. Written as DNA, the CDR3 is TGCACCAGCAGCCAAGACGGCATTTTCGACTCCTACGAGCAGTACTTC. It codes for CTSSQDGIFDSYEQYF.

The chain combines TRBV13 with TRBJ2-7, with TRBD1 identical over 10 bases. Trimming cost V 4 bases and J 5 bases; bases outside gene matches: 5. CDR1 is PRHDT, CDR2 FYEKMQ, per germline (reference sequence). This CDR3 has 14 amino acids. The CDR3 DNA reads as TGTGCCAGCAGCTCCCGACAGGGGGCTGACGAGCAGTACTTC. It yields the protein CASSSRQGADEQYF.

The chain recombines TRBV7-9 with TRBJ1-2, with D maybe TRBD1 (5 bases). The CDR3 runs to 13 residues. V lost 0 bases and J lost 4, with 6 bases in between. CDR1 is SEHNR, CDR2 FQNEAQ, per germline (reference sequence). For the CDR3, the DNA is TGTGCCAGCAGCTTAGCAGGGACCTATGGCTACACCTTC. This translates into CASSLAGTYGYTF.

This clone was picked up one time. The chain combines TRBV28 with TRBJ1-1; D gene uncertain. The CDR3 covers 13 residues. Germline V gives CDR1 MDHEN, CDR2 SYDVKM. V was cut by 4 bases and J by 9 bases, with 15 bases left in between. The CDR3 sequence is CASSSNRAEKAFF. CDR3 bases: TGTGCCAGCAGTTCAAACCGGGCCGAAAAAGCTTTCTTT.

The chain joins TRBV11-3 to TRBJ1-1; 11 positions match TRBD1. V was clipped by 5 bases and J by 1 base; unmatched bases: 9. The CDR3 extends over 17 amino acids. Germline CDR1 reads SGHNT; CDR2 reads YENEEA. CDR3 residues: CASSAGQGAPQNTEAFF. The DNA of the CDR3 is TGTGCCAGCAGCGCTGGACAGGGGGCTCCTCAGAACACTGAAGCTTTCTTT.

The chain has TRBV28 and TRBJ1-5; D might be TRBD1 (6 bases). The CDR3 consists of 18 residues. The germline CDR1 and CDR2 sequences are MDHEN and SYDVKM. V was trimmed by 2 bases and J by 0 bases, leaving 17 bases between them. The CDR3 here is CASSLMGGQSYSNQPQHF. Here the CDR3 DNA reads TGTGCCAGCAGTTTAATGGGAGGACAGTCCTATAGCAATCAGCCCCAGCATTTT.

The genes are TRBV30 and TRBJ1-2; D is perhaps TRBD1 (6 bases). The germline V gene has CDR1 GTSNPN and CDR2 SVGIG (reference sequence). The CDR3 is 13 residues long. The ends were cut back, 5 bases at V and 1 base at J, with 11 bases in the middle. The CDR3 sequence: CAWGRGGNYGYTF. CDR3 nucleotides: TGTGCCTGGGGACGAGGGGGTAACTATGGCTACACCTTC.

This clone appeared once. This chain uses TRBV13 with TRBJ1-2, with unresolved D. The CDR3 spans 15 residues. Between the trimmed V and J ends, which lost 5 bases and 2 bases, there was a span of 15 bases. Germline loops: CDR1 PRHDT, CDR2 FYEKMQ (reference sequence). In DNA, the CDR3 is TGTGCCAGCAGCATCCAGAGCTGGGGAAACTATGGCTACACCTTC. Encoded protein: CASSIQSWGNYGYTF.

The chain employs TRBV28 and TRBJ2-3, with a possible D match to TRBD2 (5 bases). The ends were cut back, 8 bases at V and 8 bases at J, with 8 bases in the middle. The germline gives CDR1 MDHEN, CDR2 SYDVKM. This CDR3 has 10 amino acids. CDR3 region: CASSEGTQYF. The CDR3 coding sequence is TGTGCCAGCTCAGAGGGTACGCAGTATTTT.

The rearrangement uses TRBV11-1 and TRBJ2-7, with D perhaps assigned TRBD1 or TRBD2 (5 bases each). The CDR3 consists of 14 residues. V lost 2 bases and J lost 4, with 12 bases in between. CDR1 is SGHAT and CDR2 is FQDESV in the germline V gene (reference sequence). The CDR3 protein is CASSLSGPVYEQYF. As DNA, the CDR3 is TGTGCCAGCAGCTTATCGGGACCGGTTTACGAGCAGTACTTC.

The chain joins TRBV21-1 to TRBJ1-6. TRBV21-1 is assigned pseudogene status. The CDR3 is made up of 13 amino acids. Written as DNA, the CDR3 is TGTGCCAGCAGCAGTCGGAGGGACTCACCCCTCCACTTT. Amino acid sequence: CASSSRRDSPLHF.

This chain uses TRBV12-2 with TRBJ1-3. TRBV12-2 is deemed a pseudogene. The CDR3 length is 16 residues. CDR3 bases: TGTGCAAGTCGCTTAGTTTGGGTCCCCCCTGGAAACACCATATATTTT. Protein sequence: CASRLVWVPPGNTIYF.

The J gene is TRBJ2-7, the V gene TRBV28; D is perhaps TRBD1 (5 bases). The germline CDR1 and CDR2 sequences are MDHEN and SYDVKM. V lost 4 bases and J 3 bases, leaving 13 bases between the germline ends. The CDR3 totals 14 residues. The DNA for the CDR3 is TGTGCCAGCAGTTCCCCGGGCAGGGACTACGAGCAGTACTTC. Residues: CASSSPGRDYEQYF.

This clone was seen a single time. The chain uses TRBV11-2 and TRBJ2-5, with D possibly being TRBD1 or TRBD2 (6 bases each). The V and J ends lost 4 bases and 4 bases respectively, with 19 bases between them. Germline V gene lookup returns CDR1 SGHAT and CDR2 FQNNGV. The CDR3 consists of 16 residues. This CDR3 is CASSYPPGGLGETQYF. In nucleotides, the CDR3 is TGTGCCAGCAGCTACCCGCCCGGGGGCTTAGGAGAGACCCAGTACTTC.

The CDR3 is CASSLVVMAGAEQYF. The CDR3 DNA is TGTGCCAGCAGCTTAGTGGTAATGGCAGGTGCCGAGCAGTACTTC. The rearrangement links TRBV7-2 to TRBJ2-7; D is ambiguous. Trimming stripped 1 base from V and 6 bases from J, with 16 bases between. This CDR3 contains 15 residues. CDR1 is SGHTA and CDR2 is FQGNSA in the germline V gene. Filled out from reference TRBV7-2 and TRBJ2-7, the complete variable domain reads GAGVSQSPSNKVTEKGKDVELRCDPISGHTALYWYRQSLGQGLEFLIYFQGNSAPDKSGLPSDRFSAERTGGSVSTLTIQRTQQEDSAVYLCASSLVVMAGAEQYFGPGTRLTVT.

The rearrangement links TRBV18 to TRBJ1-2; 10 bases line up with TRBD1. After removal of 6 bases from V and 10 bases from J, the junction contained 8 bases not matched to a gene. In germline, CDR1 is KGHSH, CDR2 LQKENI. There are 13 residues in the CDR3. The chain's CDR3 is CASSPGQGDVYTF. The CDR3 DNA reads TGTGCCAGCTCTCCAGGACAGGGGGATGTCTACACCTTC.

This clone was seen once. The gene calls are TRBV28 and TRBJ1-2, with D possibly TRBD1 on 6 matching bases. CDR1 is MDHEN and CDR2 is SYDVKM in the germline V gene. V was shortened by 3 bases and J by 5 bases, with 13 bases between the two germline ends. This CDR3 comprises 14 residues. This chain's CDR3 is CASSLFRTVYGYTF. Here the CDR3 DNA reads TGTGCCAGCAGTTTGTTCCGGACAGTTTATGGCTACACCTTC.

In this sample, this clone turned up a few times. V usage is TRBV2 and J usage is TRBJ1-3; D is uncertain. Trimming cost V 4 bases and J 6 bases, with 4 bases left between them. The CDR3 consists of 11 residues. Germline lookup yields CDR1 SNHLY and CDR2 FYNNEI. This CDR3 is CASSVINTIYF. In DNA form, the CDR3 reads TGTGCCAGCAGTGTCATAAACACCATATATTTT.